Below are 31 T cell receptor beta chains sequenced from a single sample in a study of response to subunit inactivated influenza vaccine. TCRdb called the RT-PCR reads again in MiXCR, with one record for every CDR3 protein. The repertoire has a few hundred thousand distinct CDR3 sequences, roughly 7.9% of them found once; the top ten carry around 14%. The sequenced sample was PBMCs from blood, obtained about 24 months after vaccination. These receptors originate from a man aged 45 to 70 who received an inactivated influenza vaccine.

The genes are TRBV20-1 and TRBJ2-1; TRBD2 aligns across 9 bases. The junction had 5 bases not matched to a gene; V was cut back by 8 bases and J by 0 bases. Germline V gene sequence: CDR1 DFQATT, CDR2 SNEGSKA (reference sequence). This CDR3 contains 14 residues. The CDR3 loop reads CSSNSGSSYNEQFF. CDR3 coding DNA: TGCAGTAGTAATAGCGGGAGCTCCTACAATGAGCAGTTCTTC.

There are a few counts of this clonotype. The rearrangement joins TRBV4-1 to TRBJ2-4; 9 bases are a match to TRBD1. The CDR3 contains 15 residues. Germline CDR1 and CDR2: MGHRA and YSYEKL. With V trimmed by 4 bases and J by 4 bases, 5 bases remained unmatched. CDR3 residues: CASSPVGQGKNIQYF. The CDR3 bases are TGCGCCAGCAGCCCCGTAGGACAGGGGAAAAACATTCAGTACTTC.

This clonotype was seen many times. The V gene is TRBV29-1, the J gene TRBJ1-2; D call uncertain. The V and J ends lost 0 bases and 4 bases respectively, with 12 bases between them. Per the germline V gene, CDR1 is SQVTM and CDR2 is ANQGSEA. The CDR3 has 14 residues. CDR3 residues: CSVEDRRSLYGYTF. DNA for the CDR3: TGCAGCGTTGAAGATCGACGGTCGCTCTATGGCTACACCTTC. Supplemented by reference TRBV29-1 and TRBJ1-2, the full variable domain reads SAVISQKPSRDICQRGTSLTIQCQVDSQVTMMFWYRQQPGQSLTLIATANQGSEATYESGFVIDKFPISRPNLTFSTLTVSNMSPEDSSIYLCSVEDRRSLYGYTFGSGTRLTVV.

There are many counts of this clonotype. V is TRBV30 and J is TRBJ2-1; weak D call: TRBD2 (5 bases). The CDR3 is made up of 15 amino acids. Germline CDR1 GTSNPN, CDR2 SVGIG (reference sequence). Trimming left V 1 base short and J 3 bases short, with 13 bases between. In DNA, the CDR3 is TGTGCCTGGAGTGAGGGAGCCCACCGCTACAATGAGCAGTTCTTC. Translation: CAWSEGAHRYNEQFF. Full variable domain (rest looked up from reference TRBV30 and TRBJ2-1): SQTIHQWPATLVQPVGSPLSLECTVEGTSNPNLYWYRQAAGRGLQLLFYSVGIGQISSEVPQNLSASRPQDRQFILSSKKLLLSDSGFYLCAWSEGAHRYNEQFFGPGTRLTVL.

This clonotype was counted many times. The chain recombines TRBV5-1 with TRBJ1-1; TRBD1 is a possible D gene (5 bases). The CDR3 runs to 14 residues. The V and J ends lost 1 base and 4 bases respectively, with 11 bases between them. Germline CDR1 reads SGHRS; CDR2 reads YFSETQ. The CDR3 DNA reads TGCGCCAGCAGCTTGTCGACGAGGGGCACTGAAGCTTTCTTT. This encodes CASSLSTRGTEAFF.

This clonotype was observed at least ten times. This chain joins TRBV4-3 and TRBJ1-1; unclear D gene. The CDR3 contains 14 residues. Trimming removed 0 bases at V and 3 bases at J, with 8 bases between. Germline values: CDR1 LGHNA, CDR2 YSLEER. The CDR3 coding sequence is TGCGCCAGCAGCCAAGATCTTTACGACACTGAAGCTTTCTTT. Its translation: CASSQDLYDTEAFF.

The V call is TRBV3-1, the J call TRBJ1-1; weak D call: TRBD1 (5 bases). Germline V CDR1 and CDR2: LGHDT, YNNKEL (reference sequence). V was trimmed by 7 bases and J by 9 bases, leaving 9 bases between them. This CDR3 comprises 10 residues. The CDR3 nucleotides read TGTGCCAGCACCGGACAAAAAGCTTTCTTT. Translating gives CASTGQKAFF.

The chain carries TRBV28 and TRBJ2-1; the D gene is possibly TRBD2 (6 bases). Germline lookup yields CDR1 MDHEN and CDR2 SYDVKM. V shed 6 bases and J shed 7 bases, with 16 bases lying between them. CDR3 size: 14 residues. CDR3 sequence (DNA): TGTGCCAGCAGCGGGACTCTGGGACGGAATGAGCAGTTCTTC. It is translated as CASSGTLGRNEQFF.

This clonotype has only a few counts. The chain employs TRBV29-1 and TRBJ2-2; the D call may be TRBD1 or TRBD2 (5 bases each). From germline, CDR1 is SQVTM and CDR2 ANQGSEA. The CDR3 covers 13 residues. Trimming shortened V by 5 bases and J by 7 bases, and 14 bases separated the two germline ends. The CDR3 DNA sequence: TGCAGCGTTTCCGGGGCCGGCAGCGGGGAGCTGTTTTTT. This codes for CSVSGAGSGELFF.

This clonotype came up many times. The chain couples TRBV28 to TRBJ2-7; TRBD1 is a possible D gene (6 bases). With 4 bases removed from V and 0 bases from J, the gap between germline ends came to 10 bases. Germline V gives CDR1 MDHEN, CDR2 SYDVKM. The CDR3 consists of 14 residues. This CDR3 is CASSYRDNSYEQYF. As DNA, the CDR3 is TGTGCCAGCAGTTACCGGGACAACTCCTACGAGCAGTACTTC.

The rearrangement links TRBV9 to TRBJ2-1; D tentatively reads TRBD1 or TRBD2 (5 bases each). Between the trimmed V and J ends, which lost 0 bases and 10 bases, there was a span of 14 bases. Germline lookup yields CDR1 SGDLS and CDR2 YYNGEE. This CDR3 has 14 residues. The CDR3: CASSVGMGRGEQFF. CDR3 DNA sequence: TGTGCCAGCAGCGTAGGTATGGGACGGGGCGAGCAGTTCTTC.

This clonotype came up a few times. The CDR3 bases are TGTGCCAGCAGCTTAGTAGGAAGGGCGGGGGGCTTTCTCTACGAGCAGTACTTC. Amino acid sequence: CASSLVGRAGGFLYEQYF. J is TRBJ2-7 and V is TRBV11-2, with TRBD2 matching over 8 bases. Germline V gene data show CDR1 as SGHAT and CDR2 as FQNNGV. CDR3 length: 18 amino acids. V gave up 1 base and J gave up 3 bases; unmatched junction bases: 14.

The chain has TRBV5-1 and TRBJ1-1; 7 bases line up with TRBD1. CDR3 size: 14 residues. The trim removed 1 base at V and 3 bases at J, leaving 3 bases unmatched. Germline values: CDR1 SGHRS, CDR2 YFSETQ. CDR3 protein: CASSLTGADTEAFF. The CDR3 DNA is TGCGCCAGCAGCTTGACAGGGGCTGACACTGAAGCTTTCTTT. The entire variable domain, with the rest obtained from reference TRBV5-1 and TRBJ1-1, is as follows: KAGVTQTPRYLIKTRGQQVTLSCSPISGHRSVSWYQQTPGQGLQFLFEYFSETQRNKGNFPGRFSGRQFSNSRSEMNVSTLELGDSALYLCASSLTGADTEAFFGQGTRLTVV.

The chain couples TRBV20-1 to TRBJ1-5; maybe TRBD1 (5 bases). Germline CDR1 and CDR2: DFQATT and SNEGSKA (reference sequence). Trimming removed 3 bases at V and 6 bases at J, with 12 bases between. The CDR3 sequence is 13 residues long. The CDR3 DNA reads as TGCAGTGCTAGGGGGGGATCAGCTCAGCCCCAGCATTTT. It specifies CSARGGSAQPQHF.

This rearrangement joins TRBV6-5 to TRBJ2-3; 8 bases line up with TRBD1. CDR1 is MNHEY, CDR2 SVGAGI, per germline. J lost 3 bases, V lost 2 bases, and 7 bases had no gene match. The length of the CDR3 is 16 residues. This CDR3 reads CASSYTQGARTDTQYF. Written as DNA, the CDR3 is TGTGCCAGCAGTTACACGCAGGGGGCGAGAACAGATACGCAGTATTTT.

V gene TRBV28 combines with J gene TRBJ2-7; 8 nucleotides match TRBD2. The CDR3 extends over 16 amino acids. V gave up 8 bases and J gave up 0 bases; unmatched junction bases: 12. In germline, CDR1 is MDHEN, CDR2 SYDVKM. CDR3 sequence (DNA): TGTGCCAGCGGGGTACAAATAGCGGGGTCCTCCTACGAGCAGTACTTC. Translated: CASGVQIAGSSYEQYF.

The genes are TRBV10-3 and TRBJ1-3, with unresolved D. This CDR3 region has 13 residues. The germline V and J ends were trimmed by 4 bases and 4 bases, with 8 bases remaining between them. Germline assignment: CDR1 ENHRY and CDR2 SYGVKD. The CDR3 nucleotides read TGTGCCATCAGTGGAGAGCGCGGAAACACCATATATTTT. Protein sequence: CAISGERGNTIYF.

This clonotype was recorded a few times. The CDR3 region has the DNA TGTGCCAGCAGTCGGACTAGCGGGAGGGCGGCAGATACGCAGTATTTT. Translation gives CASSRTSGRAADTQYF. The genes are TRBV7-6 and TRBJ2-3; TRBD2 agrees at 15 bases. V was clipped by 6 bases and J by 4 bases; unmatched bases: 5. The CDR3 contains 16 residues. Germline CDR1 SGHVS, CDR2 FNYEAQ.

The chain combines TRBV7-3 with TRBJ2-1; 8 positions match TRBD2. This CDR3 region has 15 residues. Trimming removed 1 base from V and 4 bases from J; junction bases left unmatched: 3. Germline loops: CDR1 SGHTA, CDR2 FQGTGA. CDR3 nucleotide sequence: TGTGCCAGCAGCTTAAATAGCGGGGATTACAATGAGCAGTTCTTC. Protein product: CASSLNSGDYNEQFF. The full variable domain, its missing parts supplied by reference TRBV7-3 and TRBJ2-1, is GAGVSQTPSNKVTEKGKYVELRCDPISGHTALYWYRQSLGQGPEFLIYFQGTGAADDSGLPNDRFFAVRPEGSVSTLKIQRTERGDSAVYLCASSLNSGDYNEQFFGPGTRLTVL.

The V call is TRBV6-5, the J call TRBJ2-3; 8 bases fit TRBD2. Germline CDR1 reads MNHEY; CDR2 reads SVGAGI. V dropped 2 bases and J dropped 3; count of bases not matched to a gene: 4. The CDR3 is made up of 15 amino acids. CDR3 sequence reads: CASSYRGGRTDTQYF. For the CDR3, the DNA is TGTGCCAGCAGTTACCGCGGGGGGCGAACAGATACGCAGTATTTT.

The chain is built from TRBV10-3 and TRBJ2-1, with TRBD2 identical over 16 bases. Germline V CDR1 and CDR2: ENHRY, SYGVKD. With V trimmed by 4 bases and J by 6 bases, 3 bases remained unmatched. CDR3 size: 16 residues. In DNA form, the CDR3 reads TGTGCCATCAGTGGGGGACTAGCGGGGGGGCTCAATGAGCAGTTCTTC. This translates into CAISGGLAGGLNEQFF.

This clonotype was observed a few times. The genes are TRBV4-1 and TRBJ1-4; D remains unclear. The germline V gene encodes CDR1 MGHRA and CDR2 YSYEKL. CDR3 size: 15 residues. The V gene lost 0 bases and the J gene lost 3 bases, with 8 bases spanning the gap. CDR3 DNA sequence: TGCGCCAGCAGCCAAGAAAGTCGCCCTAATGAAAAACTGTTTTTT. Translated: CASSQESRPNEKLFF.

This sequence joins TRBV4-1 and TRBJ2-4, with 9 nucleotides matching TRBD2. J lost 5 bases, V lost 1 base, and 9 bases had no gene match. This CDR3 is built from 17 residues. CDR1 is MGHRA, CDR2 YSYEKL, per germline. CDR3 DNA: TGCGCCAGCAGCCAAGGGCCCGCGGGACTAGCTGAAAACATTCAGTACTTC. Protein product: CASSQGPAGLAENIQYF.

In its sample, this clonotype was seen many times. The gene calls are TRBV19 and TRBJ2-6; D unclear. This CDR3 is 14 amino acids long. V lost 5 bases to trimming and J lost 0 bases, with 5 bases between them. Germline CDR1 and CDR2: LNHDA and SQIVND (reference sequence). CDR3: CASSAFSGANVLTF. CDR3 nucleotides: TGTGCCAGTAGTGCATTCTCTGGGGCCAACGTCCTGACTTTC.

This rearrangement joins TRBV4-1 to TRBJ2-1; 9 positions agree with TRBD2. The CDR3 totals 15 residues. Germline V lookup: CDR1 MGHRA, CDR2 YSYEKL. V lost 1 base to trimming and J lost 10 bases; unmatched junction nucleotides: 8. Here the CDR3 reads CASSQGLAGPVEQFF. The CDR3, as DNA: TGCGCCAGCAGCCAAGGGCTAGCGGGGCCGGTGGAGCAGTTCTTC.

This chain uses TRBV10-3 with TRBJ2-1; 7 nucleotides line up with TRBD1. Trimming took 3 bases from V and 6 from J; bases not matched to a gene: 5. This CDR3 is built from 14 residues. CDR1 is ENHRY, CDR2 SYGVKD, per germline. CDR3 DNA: TGTGCCATCAGTGACAGGGGGTCGAGCAATGAGCAGTTCTTC. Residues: CAISDRGSSNEQFF.

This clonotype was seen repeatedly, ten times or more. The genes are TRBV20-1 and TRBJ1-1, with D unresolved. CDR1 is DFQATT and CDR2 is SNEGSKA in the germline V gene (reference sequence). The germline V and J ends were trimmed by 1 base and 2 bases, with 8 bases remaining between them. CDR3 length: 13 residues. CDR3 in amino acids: CSARAGGNTEAFF. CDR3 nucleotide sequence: TGCAGTGCTAGAGCAGGAGGAAACACTGAAGCTTTCTTT.

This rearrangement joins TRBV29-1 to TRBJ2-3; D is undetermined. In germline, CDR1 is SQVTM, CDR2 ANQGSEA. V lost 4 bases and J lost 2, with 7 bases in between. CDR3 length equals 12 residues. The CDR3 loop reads CSVGGITDTQYF. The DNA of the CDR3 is TGCAGCGTTGGTGGGATCACAGATACGCAGTATTTT.

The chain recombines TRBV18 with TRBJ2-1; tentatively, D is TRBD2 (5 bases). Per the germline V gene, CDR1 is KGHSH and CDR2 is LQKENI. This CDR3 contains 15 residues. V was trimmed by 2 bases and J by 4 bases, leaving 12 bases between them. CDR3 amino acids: CASSPGMGSYNEQFF. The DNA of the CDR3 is TGTGCCAGCTCACCAGGTATGGGGAGTTACAATGAGCAGTTCTTC. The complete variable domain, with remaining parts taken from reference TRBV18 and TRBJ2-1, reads NAGVMQNPRHLVRRRGQEARLRCSPMKGHSHVYWYRQLPEEGLKFMVYLQKENIIDESGMPKERFSAEFPKEGPSILRIQQVVRGDSAAYFCASSPGMGSYNEQFFGPGTRLTVL.

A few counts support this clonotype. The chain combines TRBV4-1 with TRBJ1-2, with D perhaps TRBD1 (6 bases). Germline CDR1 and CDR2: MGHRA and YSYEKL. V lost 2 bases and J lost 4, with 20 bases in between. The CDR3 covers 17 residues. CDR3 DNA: TGCGCCAGCAGCCAATACGCGACTAGGGACACCGGCTATGGCTACACCTTC. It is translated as CASSQYATRDTGYGYTF.

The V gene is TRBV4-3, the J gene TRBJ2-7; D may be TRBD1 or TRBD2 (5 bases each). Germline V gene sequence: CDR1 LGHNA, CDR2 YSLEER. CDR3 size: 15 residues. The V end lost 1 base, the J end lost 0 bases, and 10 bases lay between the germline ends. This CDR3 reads CASSQGDQSSYEQYF. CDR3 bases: TGCGCCAGCAGCCAAGGGGACCAGAGCTCCTACGAGCAGTACTTC.